The 10 T cell receptor beta chains given below trace back to one sample, sequenced in a study of early stage breast cancer tumors. Data came from immunoSEQ multiplex PCR; TCRdb stores just in-frame clones and leaves some out. The table lists about 15,000 clones, approximately 88% of them singletons. Sequencing input: normal breast tissue next to the tumor. Receptors originate from a person under 45 with breast cancer.

This chain links TRBV30 with TRBJ1-2; D gene ambiguous. Germline-derived CDR1 and CDR2 are GTSNPN and SVGIG (reference sequence). CDR3 length equals 14 residues. Trimming stripped 7 bases from V and 8 bases from J, with 23 bases between. CDR3 residues: CASHPGLHLGGYTF. In DNA, the CDR3 is TGTGCCTCACACCCAGGCCTCCATCTCGGGGGCTACACCTTC.

J is TRBJ1-1 and V is TRBV2, with D hard to call. The CDR3 spans 15 residues. The germline CDR1 and CDR2 sequences are SNHLY and FYNNEI. The ends were cut back, 6 bases at V and 1 base at J, with 15 bases in the middle. The CDR3 DNA reads as TGTGCCAGCAGCCCGGACCCCCCGGGGAACACTGAAGCTTTCTTT. Translation: CASSPDPPGNTEAFF.

This sequence joins TRBV1 and TRBJ2-1; the table calls TRBD1, which could not be checked here. TRBV1 is labeled a pseudogene. This CDR3 comprises 18 residues. The DNA for the CDR3 is TGCACCCACCAGCTCAGGTTTAGTCTCCTTGAGTACCACAATGAGCAGTTCTTC. Protein: CTHQLRFSLLEYHNEQFF.

The chain links TRBV6-5 to TRBJ1-2; 7 bases align to TRBD1. CDR3 length: 14 residues. V was clipped by 6 bases and J by 0 bases; unmatched bases: 4. CDR1 is MNHEY, CDR2 SVGAGI, per germline. The CDR3 DNA follows: TGTGCCAGCAGCCTGGGACAGTCTAACTATGGCTACACCTTC. This sequence encodes CASSLGQSNYGYTF.

This chain joins TRBV6-7 and TRBJ2-7; D could derive from TRBD1 or TRBD2 (6 bases each). TRBV6-7 is an ORF; its function is uncertain. The length of the CDR3 is 14 residues. The V and J ends lost 10 bases and 0 bases respectively, with 16 bases between them. As DNA, the CDR3 is TGTGCCATCCCAACAGGGACTTACTCCTACGAGCAGTACTTC. As protein: CAIPTGTYSYEQYF.

The gene calls are TRBV9 and TRBJ2-1; tentative D call: TRBD2 (6 bases). The CDR3 runs to 14 residues. The V end lost 0 bases, the J end lost 13 bases, and 17 bases lay between the germline ends. Germline V gene sequence: CDR1 SGDLS, CDR2 YYNGEE. CDR3 sequence (DNA): TGTGCCAGCAGCGTAGCTTACCGAGCTAGCGACCAGTTCTTC. Its translation: CASSVAYRASDQFF.

The rearrangement uses TRBV9 and TRBJ2-1, with TRBD2 identical over 9 bases. The CDR3 is 15 amino acids. CDR1 SGDLS and CDR2 YYNGEE come from the germline V gene. V trimming: 3 bases; J trimming: 4 bases; junction bases outside the gene matches: 5. The DNA for the CDR3 is TGTGCCAGCAGCGCCCGACTAGCGGCTTACAATGAGCAGTTCTTC. Translation gives CASSARLAAYNEQFF.

The V call is TRBV10-3, the J call TRBJ2-7; D gene ambiguous. CDR1 is ENHRY, CDR2 SYGVKD, per germline. V shed 10 bases and J shed 4 bases, with 17 bases lying between them. This CDR3 has 13 amino acids. The chain's CDR3 is CASSRTRAYEQYF. CDR3 nucleotide sequence: TGTGCCAGCAGCCGAACAAGGGCTTACGAGCAGTACTTC.

This clone was counted only a few times. The chain employs TRBV19 and TRBJ2-2, with D unresolved. CDR1 is LNHDA, CDR2 SQIVND, per germline (reference sequence). This CDR3 is 15 amino acids long. V was cut by 3 bases and J by 1 base, with 9 bases left in between. CDR3 bases: TGTGCCAGTAGTATTCCTAGTCTGAACACCGGGGAGCTGTTTTTT. Its translation: CASSIPSLNTGELFF.

This chain connects TRBV11-2 to TRBJ1-2; D perhaps matches TRBD1 (5 bases). The CDR3 consists of 12 residues. V was clipped by 2 bases and J by 8 bases, with 9 bases between them. Germline values: CDR1 SGHAT, CDR2 FQNNGV. This CDR3 reads CASSLQGGGYTF. CDR3 DNA: TGTGCCAGCAGCTTACAGGGAGGAGGCTACACCTTC.